These 28 T cell receptor beta chains originate from one sample sequenced in a study of shared clonotypes between healthy human individuals. This table comes from immunoSEQ multiplex PCR, and its TCRdb copy is limited to in-frame clones, with some not included. The data contain approximately 1,000,000 clones, approximately 77% of them singletons. Specimen: memory CD4+ T cells from PBMCs. The sample's subset: CD45RA-negative fraction. The receptor set was obtained from a man younger than 35 in good health. Some clones in this sample may be carry-over from other donors' samples.

This clone was recorded a few times. The chain uses TRBV2 and TRBJ2-7; perhaps TRBD2 as D (6 bases). Trimming stripped 4 bases from V and 4 bases from J, with 11 bases between. The CDR3 length is 13 residues. Per the germline V gene, CDR1 is SNHLY and CDR2 is FYNNEI. The CDR3 DNA is TGTGCCAGCAGTGGGAGGGCCTCGTACGAGCAGTACTTC. As protein: CASSGRASYEQYF.

Concerning this clone itself: Since a much larger clone is just one base distant, this may be a read error. The chain couples TRBV4-2 to TRBJ2-5; D tentatively fits TRBD1 or TRBD2 (5 bases each). Germline V gene sequence: CDR1 LGHNA, CDR2 YNFKEQ. The V and J ends lost 1 base and 5 bases respectively, with 11 bases between them. The CDR3 totals 14 residues. DNA of the CDR3: TGTGCCAGCAGCCAAGGGGACGGGGATGAGACCCAGTACTTC. As protein: CASSQGDGDETQYF.

V is TRBV7-3 and J is TRBJ2-7, with D perhaps given as TRBD1 or TRBD2 (6 bases each). The CDR3 has 14 residues. Germline CDR1 SGHTA, CDR2 FQGTGA. V gave up 0 bases and J gave up 3 bases, with 9 bases separating them. CDR3 protein: CASSLTGGHYEQYF. In nucleotides, the CDR3 is TGTGCCAGCAGCTTAACGGGGGGCCACTACGAGCAGTACTTC.

This sequence joins TRBV10-3 and TRBJ2-3; 8 bases fit TRBD2. Trimming removed 2 bases from V and 1 base from J; junction bases left unmatched: 2. Germline V gives CDR1 ENHRY, CDR2 SYGVKD. This CDR3 has 15 residues. The CDR3 region has the DNA TGTGCCATCAGTGAGCGGGAGGGCCGCACAGATACGCAGTATTTT. Its translation is CAISEREGRTDTQYF.

This clone was counted a few times. The V gene is TRBV7-2, the J gene TRBJ2-6; TRBD1 agrees at 7 bases. V dropped 5 bases and J dropped 0; count of bases not matched to a gene: 13. This CDR3 contains 19 residues. The germline gives CDR1 SGHTA, CDR2 FQGNSA. The CDR3 sequence is CASSPTRQGHRSGANVLTF. DNA for the CDR3: TGTGCCAGCAGCCCGACCAGACAGGGTCACCGCTCTGGGGCCAACGTCCTGACTTTC.

The chain couples TRBV10-3 to TRBJ1-3, with a possible D match to TRBD1 (5 bases). This CDR3 is built from 12 residues. The V end lost 10 bases, the J end lost 4 bases, and 11 bases lay between the germline ends. Germline lookup yields CDR1 ENHRY and CDR2 SYGVKD. The chain's CDR3 is CATGTDGNTIYF. As DNA, the CDR3 is TGTGCCACCGGGACGGACGGAAACACCATATATTTT.

This clone turned up a few times. The chain combines TRBV27 with TRBJ1-2; a weak D match, TRBD1 (5 bases). This CDR3 contains 13 residues. Germline-derived CDR1 and CDR2 are MNHEY and SMNVEV (reference sequence). V lost 6 bases and J lost 6, with 14 bases in between. CDR3 coding DNA: TGTGCCAGCAGCTGGGACGGATTTAATGGCTACACCTTC. Translating gives CASSWDGFNGYTF.

This chain connects TRBV5-1 to TRBJ1-2; D not resolved. Germline lookup yields CDR1 SGHRS and CDR2 YFSETQ. The V end was cut by 4 bases, the J end by 4 bases, with 17 bases between. The CDR3 totals 15 residues. The CDR3 DNA follows: TGCGCCAGCAGCCCGGACCGAGGAGGAACCTATGGCTACACCTTC. It codes for CASSPDRGGTYGYTF.

The J gene is TRBJ2-2, the V gene TRBV15, with D perhaps being TRBD1 or TRBD2 (5 bases each). Per the germline V gene, CDR1 is LNHNV and CDR2 is YYDKDF (reference sequence). The CDR3 has 12 amino acids. V was shortened by 6 bases and J by 4 bases, with 6 bases between the two germline ends. The CDR3 is CATRRGTGELFF. CDR3 in DNA: TGTGCCACCAGGAGGGGCACCGGGGAGCTGTTTTTT.

The V gene is TRBV5-1, the J gene TRBJ2-5; TRBD1 agrees at 10 bases. This CDR3 contains 15 residues. J gave up 4 bases and V 4 bases, and 7 bases lay outside the gene matches. Looked up from germline, CDR1 is SGHRS and CDR2 is YFSETQ. The CDR3 loop is CASSESGTGVETQYF. The CDR3 coding sequence is TGCGCCAGCAGCGAGTCCGGGACAGGGGTAGAGACCCAGTACTTC. The whole variable domain, filled in from reference TRBV5-1 and TRBJ2-5, reads KAGVTQTPRYLIKTRGQQVTLSCSPISGHRSVSWYQQTPGQGLQFLFEYFSETQRNKGNFPGRFSGRQFSNSRSEMNVSTLELGDSALYLCASSESGTGVETQYFGPGTRLLVL.

This clone showed up just once. The chain joins TRBV6-6 to TRBJ2-3; 9 nucleotides line up with TRBD1. The germline gives CDR1 MNHNY, CDR2 SVGAGI (reference sequence). The trim removed 6 bases at V and 6 bases at J, leaving 10 bases unmatched. CDR3 length equals 15 residues. The chain's CDR3 is CASRSVTGGPDTQYF. The CDR3 DNA is TGTGCCAGCAGATCTGTAACAGGGGGCCCCGATACGCAGTATTTT.

Concerning this clone itself: The same CDR3 is also encoded by other DNA sequences in this sample. The gene calls are TRBV19 and TRBJ1-1; D is uncertain. Germline CDR1 reads LNHDA; CDR2 reads SQIVND (reference sequence). V lost 4 bases to trimming and J lost 1 base, with 1 base between them. The CDR3 is 11 amino acids. The CDR3 spells CASSRNTEAFF. The CDR3 DNA reads as TGTGCCAGTAGTAGGAACACTGAAGCTTTCTTT.

This sequence joins TRBV7-2 and TRBJ2-2; possibly TRBD2 for D (5 bases). Trimming removed 5 bases from V and 3 bases from J, with 10 bases in between. The CDR3 loop spans 14 amino acids. In germline, CDR1 is SGHTA, CDR2 FQGNSA. Here the CDR3 reads CASSRGQHTGELFF. DNA of the CDR3: TGTGCCAGCAGCCGAGGGCAGCACACCGGGGAGCTGTTTTTT.

The genes are TRBV5-1 and TRBJ2-7; 7 positions match TRBD1. The germline V gene encodes CDR1 SGHRS and CDR2 YFSETQ. CDR3 length: 13 residues. V was clipped by 1 base and J by 6 bases; unmatched bases: 4. CDR3 coding DNA: TGCGCCAGCAGCTTGATCCCAGGGGGCGAGCAGTACTTC. Amino acids: CASSLIPGGEQYF.

The chain recombines TRBV18 with TRBJ1-1; no firm D call. Looked up from germline, CDR1 is KGHSH and CDR2 is LQKENI. Trimming cost V 6 bases and J 3 bases, with 14 bases left between them. The CDR3 runs to 14 residues. The chain's CDR3 is CASSRLTTDTEAFF. Here the CDR3 DNA reads TGTGCCAGCTCCAGACTGACCACTGACACTGAAGCTTTCTTT.

This clone was found many times. V is TRBV4-1 and J is TRBJ1-1; 8 bases are shared with TRBD1. The CDR3 spans 16 residues. From germline, CDR1 is MGHRA and CDR2 YSYEKL. Trimming cost V 1 base and J 0 bases; bases outside gene matches: 4. The CDR3 loop is CASSQVRGQVNTEAFF. CDR3 nucleotide sequence: TGCGCCAGCAGCCAAGTAAGGGGACAGGTGAACACTGAAGCTTTCTTT.

The chain carries TRBV13 and TRBJ1-4, with TRBD1 matching over 9 bases. The germline CDR1 and CDR2 sequences are PRHDT and FYEKMQ (reference sequence). This CDR3 is built from 14 residues. V lost 5 bases and J lost 7; bases outside the gene matches: 5. The CDR3 sequence is CASSRRQGGEKLFF. The CDR3 nucleotides read TGTGCCAGCAGCCGACGACAGGGGGGTGAAAAACTGTTTTTT.

This clone was counted a single time. J is TRBJ1-1 and V is TRBV27, with a possible D match to TRBD1 (5 bases). Germline CDR1 is MNHEY and CDR2 is SMNVEV (reference sequence). V was shortened by 4 bases and J by 7 bases, with 13 bases between the two germline ends. This CDR3 region has 13 residues. DNA for the CDR3: TGTGCCAGCAGTTCCTACCCCGACAGTGAAGCTTTCTTT. Translated, it gives CASSSYPDSEAFF.

Only one count was recorded for this clone. V gene TRBV5-1 combines with J gene TRBJ1-2; D remains unclear. Per the germline V gene, CDR1 is SGHRS and CDR2 is YFSETQ. The CDR3 length is 13 residues. V lost 2 bases to trimming and J lost 7 bases, with 12 bases between them. The CDR3 bases are TGCGCCAGCAGCTTCGACGGCGCTAGTGGCTACACCTTC. This codes for CASSFDGASGYTF.

The chain recombines TRBV7-9 with TRBJ1-1; tentatively, D is TRBD1 (6 bases). CDR1 SEHNR and CDR2 FQNEAQ come from the germline V gene (reference sequence). CDR3 length equals 14 residues. The germline V and J ends were trimmed by 7 bases and 0 bases, with 12 bases remaining between them. DNA of the CDR3: TGTGCCAGCAACCAGGGGCAACTGAACACTGAAGCTTTCTTT. Translation: CASNQGQLNTEAFF.

V gene TRBV7-2 combines with J gene TRBJ2-5; D is perhaps TRBD1 or TRBD2 (5 bases each). The germline V and J ends were trimmed by 3 bases and 7 bases, with 18 bases remaining between them. Germline V gene lookup returns CDR1 SGHTA and CDR2 FQGNSA. This CDR3 is 15 amino acids long. The CDR3 protein is CASSFGGSGGRTQYF. In DNA form, the CDR3 reads TGTGCCAGCAGCTTCGGCGGCAGTGGGGGACGGACCCAGTACTTC.

The chain has TRBV5-4 and TRBJ2-3, with 7 bases fitting TRBD2. This CDR3 spans 14 amino acids. V shed 4 bases, J shed 0 bases, and the junction held 2 bases outside the gene matches. Per the germline V gene, CDR1 is SGHNT and CDR2 is YYREEE (reference sequence). CDR3 loop: CASSPGGSTDTQYF. CDR3 in DNA: TGTGCCAGCAGCCCCGGGGGGAGCACAGATACGCAGTATTTT.

The chain carries TRBV7-2 and TRBJ2-3, with no clear D. V was shortened by 1 base and J by 0 bases, with 5 bases between the two germline ends. This CDR3 contains 14 residues. The germline gives CDR1 SGHTA, CDR2 FQGNSA. The CDR3 here is CASSLGYSTDTQYF. The CDR3, as DNA: TGTGCCAGCAGCTTAGGCTACAGCACAGATACGCAGTATTTT.

This chain uses TRBV28 with TRBJ1-2; unclear D gene. This CDR3 is 12 amino acids long. V was pared by 4 bases and J by 7 bases, with 10 bases between. CDR1 and CDR2 from the germline V gene are MDHEN and SYDVKM. The DNA for the CDR3 is TGTGCCAGCAGTTCGGGGTGGAGTGGCTACACCTTC. Amino acid sequence: CASSSGWSGYTF.

The chain uses TRBV11-2 and TRBJ1-1; TRBD1 is a possible D gene (6 bases). The CDR3 sequence is 15 residues long. The V end lost 5 bases, the J end lost 1 base, and 14 bases lay between the germline ends. Germline V CDR1 and CDR2: SGHAT, FQNNGV. The DNA of the CDR3 is TGTGCCAGCAGCACCCGACAGGCGAAGAACACTGAAGCTTTCTTT. Protein sequence: CASSTRQAKNTEAFF.

This clone was recorded a few times. This chain uses TRBV9 with TRBJ2-3; D not resolved. The V and J ends lost 0 bases and 2 bases respectively, with 10 bases between them. This CDR3 comprises 15 residues. The germline CDR1 and CDR2 sequences are SGDLS and YYNGEE. CDR3 amino acids: CASSVEQVPTDTQYF. CDR3 nucleotide sequence: TGTGCCAGCAGCGTAGAGCAGGTCCCCACAGATACGCAGTATTTT. Combining the CDR3 with reference TRBV9 and TRBJ2-3 gives the whole variable domain DSGVTQTPKHLITATGQRVTLRCSPRSGDLSVYWYQQSLDQGLQFLIQYYNGEERAKGNILERFSAQQFPDLHSELNLSSLELGDSALYFCASSVEQVPTDTQYFGPGTRLTVL.

The V call is TRBV5-6, the J call TRBJ2-5, with D maybe TRBD2 (5 bases). Trimming left V 1 base short and J 0 bases short, with 7 bases between. The germline V gene has CDR1 SGHDT and CDR2 YYEEEE. The CDR3 sequence is 14 residues long. The CDR3 loop reads CASSLFGDQETQYF. The CDR3 bases are TGTGCCAGCAGCTTGTTCGGGGACCAAGAGACCCAGTACTTC.

This clone was detected a few times. CDR3 DNA: TGTGCCAGCAGCGTTGACAGCGGGAGGTCAGATACGCAGTATTTT. Translating it yields CASSVDSGRSDTQYF. V gene TRBV11-2 combines with J gene TRBJ2-3; TRBD2 agrees at 9 bases. V shed 5 bases and J 4 bases; nucleotides not matched to a gene: 7. The germline CDR1 and CDR2 sequences are SGHAT and FQNNGV. This CDR3 comprises 15 residues.